The 30 T cell receptor beta chains below all came from one sample that was sequenced in a study of blood T cell repertoires in COVID-19. The protocol was immunoSEQ multiplex PCR, while the TCRdb copy is restricted to in-frame clones and leaves out a portion. The sample has fewer than 650,000 clones; approximately 88% are singletons. Material for sequencing was peripheral blood. Receptors originate from a woman in her fifties or sixties with COVID-19, enrolled during active disease.

This chain uses TRBV28 with TRBJ2-1; TRBD2 agrees at 12 bases. The CDR3 runs 14 residues. The germline gives CDR1 MDHEN, CDR2 SYDVKM. V shed 9 bases and J 10 bases; nucleotides not matched to a gene: 10. CDR3 coding DNA: TGTGCCAGTCTTCTAGCGGGGGGGCATATCGAGCAGTTCTTC. Residues: CASLLAGGHIEQFF.

The gene calls are TRBV5-4 and TRBJ2-1, with TRBD2 identical over 8 bases. The trim removed 0 bases at V and 6 bases at J, leaving 5 bases unmatched. Germline values: CDR1 SGHNT, CDR2 YYREEE (reference sequence). The CDR3 covers 15 residues. The DNA of the CDR3 is TGTGCCAGCAGCTTGGGTACTAGCGGTCTCAATGAGCAGTTCTTC. Translating it yields CASSLGTSGLNEQFF.

This chain joins TRBV29-1 and TRBJ1-2, with 8 positions matching TRBD1. The CDR3 runs to 14 residues. V was pared by 7 bases and J by 7 bases, with 14 bases of the junction left unmatched. Looked up from germline, CDR1 is SQVTM and CDR2 is ANQGSEA. DNA of the CDR3: TGCAGCGGCGGACCGGGACAGGAGGGGGGTGGCTACACCTTC. This codes for CSGGPGQEGGGYTF.

The chain couples TRBV29-1 to TRBJ2-6; D gene unclear. The CDR3 is 15 residues long. Trimming removed 1 base at V and 3 bases at J, with 10 bases between. The germline V gene encodes CDR1 SQVTM and CDR2 ANQGSEA. CDR3 bases: TGCAGCGTTGAAGTAAGTTCTATTGGGGCCAACGTCCTGACTTTC. Its translation is CSVEVSSIGANVLTF.

This CDR3 reads CASSATRGTGANVLTF. CDR3 bases: TGTGCCAGCAGTGCGACCAGGGGGACTGGGGCCAACGTCCTGACTTTC. V gene TRBV6-1 combines with J gene TRBJ2-6; TRBD1 matches 7 bases. This CDR3 region has 16 residues. Germline loops: CDR1 MNHNS, CDR2 SASEGT. Trimming took 4 bases from V and 2 from J; bases not matched to a gene: 5.

The chain joins TRBV4-1 to TRBJ1-1, with D possibly matching TRBD1 (6 bases). V gave up 0 bases and J gave up 0 bases, with 14 bases separating them. CDR1 and CDR2 from the germline V gene are MGHRA and YSYEKL. The CDR3 has 17 residues. The CDR3: CASSQEKGTPMNTEAFF. For the CDR3, the DNA is TGCGCCAGCAGCCAAGAGAAAGGGACACCTATGAACACTGAAGCTTTCTTT.

This clone appeared a single time. The chain recombines TRBV5-1 with TRBJ2-3, with 8 bases identical to TRBD2. The CDR3 consists of 14 residues. Germline values: CDR1 SGHRS, CDR2 YFSETQ. Losses at the gene ends were 5 bases for V and 2 bases for J; bases not matched to a gene: 4. The CDR3 bases are TGCGCCAGCAGAAGCGGGGGTGACACAGATACGCAGTATTTT. It specifies CASRSGGDTDTQYF.

V usage is TRBV9 and J usage is TRBJ1-2; D unclear. The CDR3 covers 10 residues. Per germline, CDR1 SGDLS and CDR2 YYNGEE. Deletions cut 7 bases from V and 9 bases from J, with 10 bases between. The CDR3 region has the DNA TGTGCCAGCTTCAGCGGGCGCTACACCTTC. As protein: CASFSGRYTF.

The chain joins TRBV11-2 to TRBJ1-1, with D hard to call. Trimming shortened V by 1 base and J by 11 bases, and 14 bases separated the two germline ends. CDR3 length: 13 residues. CDR1 SGHAT and CDR2 FQNNGV come from the germline V gene. CDR3 region: CASSLVRGTNAFF. The CDR3 region has the DNA TGTGCCAGCAGCTTAGTCCGGGGAACTAATGCTTTCTTT.

CDR3 amino acids: CASRVRDSNQPQHF. The CDR3 DNA reads as TGTGCCAGCAGGGTGCGGGACTCCAATCAGCCCCAGCATTTT. V is TRBV2 and J is TRBJ1-5; perhaps TRBD1 as D (5 bases). Germline V lookup: CDR1 SNHLY, CDR2 FYNNEI. V was shortened by 6 bases and J by 3 bases, with 12 bases between the two germline ends. The CDR3 has 14 residues. The full variable domain, in which reference TRBV2 and TRBJ1-5 provide the parts outside the CDR3, is EPEVTQTPSHQVTQMGQEVILRCVPISNHLYFYWYRQILGQKVEFLVSFYNNEISEKSEIFDDQFSVERPDGSNFTLKIRSTKLEDSAMYFCASRVRDSNQPQHFGDGTRLSIL.

The rearrangement uses TRBV6-1 and TRBJ2-7; D is possibly TRBD2 (5 bases). The germline V gene has CDR1 MNHNS and CDR2 SASEGT. With 3 bases removed from V and 3 bases from J, the gap between germline ends came to 6 bases. The CDR3 spans 12 residues. DNA of the CDR3: TGTGCCAGCAGTGATGGGAGCTACGAGCAGTACTTC. Translating gives CASSDGSYEQYF.

The V and J genes are TRBV4-1 and TRBJ2-2; the D gene is possibly TRBD2 (5 bases). The CDR3 sequence is 17 residues long. Looked up from germline, CDR1 is MGHRA and CDR2 is YSYEKL. The V end lost 0 bases, the J end lost 0 bases, and 11 bases lay between the germline ends. Here the CDR3 DNA reads TGCGCCAGCAGCCAAGAACTCGGGGTCGCGAACACCGGGGAGCTGTTTTTT. Translating gives CASSQELGVANTGELFF.

V usage is TRBV18 and J usage is TRBJ2-1; weak D call: TRBD2 (5 bases). The V end lost 0 bases, the J end lost 8 bases, and 14 bases lay between the germline ends. CDR3 length: 15 residues. CDR1 is KGHSH and CDR2 is LQKENI in the germline V gene. CDR3 protein: CASSPPGIARDEQFF. The CDR3 DNA reads TGTGCCAGCTCACCACCGGGAATAGCGAGGGATGAGCAGTTCTTC.

V is TRBV27 and J is TRBJ2-5; 10 bases align to TRBD2. The CDR3 contains 15 residues. Germline V lookup: CDR1 MNHEY, CDR2 SMNVEV (reference sequence). V gave up 4 bases and J gave up 5 bases; unmatched junction bases: 7. The CDR3 reads CASSYRLAGRETQYF. DNA for the CDR3: TGTGCCAGCAGTTATAGACTAGCGGGTAGGGAGACCCAGTACTTC.

This rearrangement joins TRBV5-4 to TRBJ1-1; possibly TRBD1 for D (6 bases). V lost 4 bases and J 3 bases, leaving 25 bases between the germline ends. This CDR3 is 18 amino acids long. Germline V gene lookup returns CDR1 SGHNT and CDR2 YYREEE (reference sequence). Here the CDR3 reads CASSPRKIQQGRDTEAFF. In nucleotides, the CDR3 is TGTGCCAGCAGCCCTCGAAAAATCCAACAGGGTAGGGACACTGAAGCTTTCTTT.

The table lists this clone with a few counts. This sequence joins TRBV7-9 and TRBJ1-1; a possible D gene is TRBD1 (5 bases). Deletions cut 5 bases from V and 7 bases from J, with 17 bases between. The CDR3 is 14 residues long. CDR1 and CDR2 (germline): SEHNR, FQNEAQ (reference sequence). The DNA of the CDR3 is TGTGCCAGCAGCCGACAGAACTGGGGTCTTGAAGCTTTCTTT. This encodes CASSRQNWGLEAFF.

This chain connects TRBV29-1 to TRBJ2-7; 7 positions match TRBD1. This CDR3 has 12 amino acids. CDR1 and CDR2 (germline): SQVTM, ANQGSEA. V was clipped by 5 bases and J by 4 bases; unmatched bases: 5. The CDR3 DNA is TGCAGCGTTCTAATACAGGGGTACGAGCAGTACTTC. Protein sequence: CSVLIQGYEQYF.

The chain joins TRBV19 to TRBJ1-6; 11 bases are a match to TRBD1. The CDR3 runs 14 residues. The V gene's germline CDR1 is LNHDA and CDR2 SQIVND (reference sequence). The junction had 4 bases not matched to a gene; V was cut back by 6 bases and J by 9 bases. The CDR3 DNA sequence: TGTGCCAGTAGCCAAGGACAGGGGGCTTCACCCCTCCACTTT. Its protein is CASSQGQGASPLHF.

Written as DNA, the CDR3 is TGCAGCGTTGAAGAGGGGAGCGGCAATCAGCCCCAGCATTTT. Residues: CSVEEGSGNQPQHF. This sequence joins TRBV29-1 and TRBJ1-5; D ambiguous. Trimming took 0 bases from V and 2 from J, leaving 8 bases between them. Germline V gene lookup returns CDR1 SQVTM and CDR2 ANQGSEA. The CDR3 runs to 14 residues.

The chain recombines TRBV11-3 with TRBJ1-2; perhaps TRBD1 as D (5 bases). This CDR3 spans 14 amino acids. The V end lost 6 bases, the J end lost 5 bases, and 16 bases lay between the germline ends. The V gene's germline CDR1 is SGHNT and CDR2 YENEEA. The CDR3 nucleotides are TGTGCCAGCAGTCCACGACAGACAGTATATGGCTACACCTTC. It is translated as CASSPRQTVYGYTF.

This chain links TRBV9 with TRBJ2-2; D is perhaps TRBD1 (6 bases). V lost 1 base and J 6 bases, leaving 10 bases between the germline ends. CDR3 length: 14 residues. Germline V gene data show CDR1 as SGDLS and CDR2 as YYNGEE. The chain's CDR3 is CASSVQGMSGELFF. Written as DNA, the CDR3 is TGTGCCAGCAGCGTACAGGGGATGTCCGGGGAGCTGTTTTTT.

This chain links TRBV15 with TRBJ1-1; D may be TRBD1 (6 bases). From germline, CDR1 is LNHNV and CDR2 YYDKDF (reference sequence). The CDR3 extends over 18 amino acids. Trimming pared 0 bases from V and 1 base from J, leaving 18 bases between. The CDR3 nucleotides are TGTGCCACCAGCAGAGAGGAGGCCACCGGACAGACGAACACTGAAGCTTTCTTT. Protein product: CATSREEATGQTNTEAFF.

This clone was observed a single time. The rearrangement uses TRBV7-6 and TRBJ1-5; D uncertain. Germline-derived CDR1 and CDR2 are SGHVS and FNYEAQ. This CDR3 contains 15 residues. The V gene lost 2 bases and the J gene lost 2 bases, with 10 bases spanning the gap. The CDR3 DNA reads as TGTGCCAGCAGCTTAACGGGTAGTGGCAATCAGCCCCAGCATTTT. Protein: CASSLTGSGNQPQHF.

The chain has TRBV6-6 and TRBJ1-5; D gene unclear. V lost 7 bases and J lost 6, with 16 bases in between. Per the germline V gene, CDR1 is MNHNY and CDR2 is SVGAGI (reference sequence). The CDR3 runs to 14 residues. The CDR3 region has the DNA TGTGCCAGCACCACCACCGCGGGGAGTCAGCCCCAGCATTTT. Translating gives CASTTTAGSQPQHF.

This clone was counted between two and nine times. The chain joins TRBV3-1 (or the pseudogene TRBV3-2) to TRBJ2-7; D not resolved. V dropped 8 bases and J dropped 6 bases, with 11 bases sitting between them. CDR1 is LGHDT and CDR2 is YNNKEL in the germline V gene (reference sequence). The CDR3 length is 11 residues. CDR3 coding DNA: TGTGCCAGCGGTCTAACCGCCGAGCAGTACTTC. It translates to CASGLTAEQYF.

In its sample, this clone was seen once. This sequence joins TRBV30 and TRBJ1-1; perhaps TRBD1 as D (6 bases). In germline, CDR1 is GTSNPN, CDR2 SVGIG (reference sequence). Trimming cost V 2 bases and J 3 bases, with 13 bases left between them. This CDR3 spans 14 amino acids. DNA for the CDR3: TGTGCCTGGAGTCTGGTGGCAGGGGACACTGAAGCTTTCTTT. Its protein product is CAWSLVAGDTEAFF.

This clone was recorded only once. The chain carries TRBV7-9 and TRBJ1-1; no definite D call. The CDR3 extends over 12 amino acids. V was trimmed by 3 bases and J by 3 bases, leaving 5 bases between them. CDR1 and CDR2 (germline): SEHNR, FQNEAQ (reference sequence). The CDR3 here is CASSFSDTEAFF. The CDR3 DNA reads as TGTGCCAGCAGCTTTTCGGACACTGAAGCTTTCTTT. The full variable domain, with the rest looked up from reference TRBV7-9 and TRBJ1-1, is DTGVSQNPRHKITKRGQNVTFRCDPISEHNRLYWYRQTLGQGPEFLTYFQNEAQLEKSRLLSDRFSAERPKGSFSTLEIQRTEQGDSAMYLCASSFSDTEAFFGQGTRLTVV.

The chain has TRBV2 and TRBJ2-3, with TRBD2 matching 9 bases. Germline lookup yields CDR1 SNHLY and CDR2 FYNNEI. The ends lost 6 bases at V and 6 bases at J; junction bases unmatched: 13. The CDR3 is 16 amino acids. CDR3 DNA sequence: TGTGCCAGCAGAGGAGGCGGGGGGGCAGAAGGGGATACGCAGTATTTT. It yields the protein CASRGGGGAEGDTQYF.

The V call is TRBV19, the J call TRBJ2-7, with D perhaps matching TRBD2 (6 bases). The germline V gene has CDR1 LNHDA and CDR2 SQIVND (reference sequence). CDR3 size: 13 residues. Trimming removed 6 bases from V and 6 bases from J, with 15 bases in between. The CDR3: CASSQAAGGEQYF. In DNA, the CDR3 is TGTGCCAGTAGCCAAGCGGCCGGGGGCGAGCAGTACTTC.

The rearrangement joins TRBV27 to TRBJ2-5, with 8 bases that match TRBD2. Unmatched junction bases numbered 10, after V lost 6 bases and J lost 4 bases. The CDR3 consists of 15 residues. Per germline, CDR1 MNHEY and CDR2 SMNVEV (reference sequence). CDR3: CASRRSGGGGETQYF. The DNA of the CDR3 is TGTGCCAGCAGGAGAAGCGGGGGTGGAGGAGAGACCCAGTACTTC.